These 22 T cell receptor beta chains originate from one sample sequenced in a study of PD-L1 blockade in urothelial cancer. Time point defined: pretreatment peripheral blood. Measured with immunoSEQ multiplex PCR; TCRdb has only the in-frame clones, and not every one. The sample records 85,000 to 90,000 clones, roughly 90% being singletons. This material consisted of PBMCs, taken around atezolizumab (anti-PD-L1) treatment. The origin of the receptors is a woman aged 80 or over with urothelial cancer.

This sequence joins TRBV15 and TRBJ2-7, with D maybe TRBD2 (5 bases). Germline V gene sequence: CDR1 LNHNV, CDR2 YYDKDF (reference sequence). CDR3 size: 12 residues. Trimming removed 1 base from V and 6 bases from J, with 7 bases in between. The CDR3 is CATSRAAGEQYF. In nucleotides, the CDR3 is TGTGCCACCAGCAGAGCGGCGGGCGAGCAGTACTTC.

The V gene is TRBV18, the J gene TRBJ1-5, with 8 nucleotides matching TRBD1. CDR1 and CDR2 from the germline V gene are KGHSH and LQKENI. The CDR3 has 15 residues. With V trimmed by 3 bases and J by 6 bases, 7 bases remained unmatched. The CDR3 loop is CASSPPGTGSQPQHF. The CDR3, as DNA: TGTGCCAGCTCACCTCCGGGGACAGGCTCTCAGCCCCAGCATTTT.

This clone appeared a single time. The J gene is TRBJ2-1, the V gene TRBV5-1, with TRBD2 matching 7 bases. This CDR3 spans 16 amino acids. Germline V gene data show CDR1 as SGHRS and CDR2 as YFSETQ. V lost 4 bases and J lost 8; bases outside the gene matches: 15. The CDR3: CASSRRGESSRDEQFF. Written as DNA, the CDR3 is TGCGCCAGCAGCCGACGGGGGGAGTCGTCCAGGGATGAGCAGTTCTTC.

The J gene is TRBJ2-1, the V gene TRBV29-1; 7 bases agree with TRBD2. J was trimmed by 8 bases and V by 4 bases; bases with no gene match: 11. Germline CDR1 reads SQVTM; CDR2 reads ANQGSEA. The CDR3 extends over 14 amino acids. This CDR3 reads CSVVPRGRAYEQFF. CDR3 in DNA: TGCAGCGTTGTACCTCGCGGGAGAGCATATGAGCAGTTCTTC.

In its sample, this clone was seen once. The chain joins TRBV28 to TRBJ1-2; 9 bases are shared with TRBD1. There are 14 residues in the CDR3. Germline CDR1 reads MDHEN; CDR2 reads SYDVKM. V was clipped by 6 bases and J by 5 bases; unmatched bases: 7. CDR3: CASSPGQGLYGYTF. The CDR3, as DNA: TGTGCCAGCAGCCCCGGACAGGGGCTTTATGGCTACACCTTC.

This chain links TRBV7-9 with TRBJ1-5, with 11 nucleotides matching TRBD1. The CDR3 consists of 14 residues. The germline gives CDR1 SEHNR, CDR2 FQNEAQ (reference sequence). V was clipped by 4 bases and J by 7 bases; unmatched bases: 3. DNA of the CDR3: TGTGCCAGCAGCTCGGGACAGGGGGGCCAGCCCCAGCATTTT. Translated: CASSSGQGGQPQHF.

Only one count was recorded for this clone. This rearrangement joins TRBV12-1 to TRBJ1-1; the D call in the table, TRBD1, was not verified against the DNA. TRBV12-1 is termed a pseudogene. The CDR3 has 14 residues. The CDR3 spells CASSPCGGGTEAFF. The CDR3 coding sequence is TGTGCCAGCAGCCCTTGTGGGGGCGGCACTGAAGCTTTCTTT.

The chain uses TRBV2 and TRBJ2-7, with a weak D call TRBD2 (5 bases). Germline lookup yields CDR1 SNHLY and CDR2 FYNNEI. The CDR3 is 15 residues long. V dropped 4 bases and J dropped 3 bases, with 16 bases sitting between them. The CDR3 sequence: CASSAENSANYEQYF. The CDR3 DNA is TGTGCCAGCAGTGCTGAGAATAGCGCGAACTACGAGCAGTACTTC. Using reference TRBV2 and TRBJ2-7 for the parts outside the CDR3, the full variable domain is EPEVTQTPSHQVTQMGQEVILRCVPISNHLYFYWYRQILGQKVEFLVSFYNNEISEKSEIFDDQFSVERPDGSNFTLKIRSTKLEDSAMYFCASSAENSANYEQYFGPGTRLTVT.

This chain connects TRBV2 to TRBJ2-7, with D perhaps matching TRBD1 (6 bases). This CDR3 contains 16 residues. Trimming removed 1 base at V and 5 bases at J, with 18 bases between. In germline, CDR1 is SNHLY, CDR2 FYNNEI. The CDR3 DNA reads as TGTGCCAGCAGTGAAGGTTTCTCAGCAGGGGACCACGAGCAGTACTTC. Its protein is CASSEGFSAGDHEQYF.

This CDR3 is CATSDRANTGELFF. The CDR3 coding sequence is TGTGCCACGTCGGACAGGGCGAACACCGGGGAGCTGTTTTTT. The chain is built from TRBV2 and TRBJ2-2; 8 bases are a match to TRBD1. V gave up 10 bases and J gave up 0 bases; unmatched junction bases: 4. This CDR3 is built from 14 residues. From germline, CDR1 is SNHLY and CDR2 FYNNEI.

The chain combines TRBV30 with TRBJ2-7, with TRBD1 matching 7 bases. V shed 5 bases and J 7 bases; nucleotides not matched to a gene: 5. Germline CDR1 is GTSNPN and CDR2 is SVGIG (reference sequence). This CDR3 is built from 11 residues. The CDR3 sequence: CAWGQAPEQYF. The CDR3 nucleotides read TGTGCCTGGGGACAGGCTCCAGAGCAGTACTTC.

The chain links TRBV6-1 to TRBJ1-1; 8 nucleotides line up with TRBD1. The CDR3 runs 14 residues. Germline V gives CDR1 MNHNS, CDR2 SASEGT. V shed 4 bases and J 2 bases; nucleotides not matched to a gene: 3. In DNA form, the CDR3 reads TGTGCCAGCAGTGTAGACAGGGGAAACACTGAAGCTTTCTTT. Protein: CASSVDRGNTEAFF.

The rearrangement uses TRBV7-9 and TRBJ2-5, with 7 nucleotides matching TRBD2. The germline V gene has CDR1 SEHNR and CDR2 FQNEAQ (reference sequence). The length of the CDR3 is 15 residues. The ends lost 2 bases at V and 1 base at J; junction bases unmatched: 4. The CDR3 DNA reads as TGTGCCAGCAGCTTATACCCTAGCGGCCAAGAGACCCAGTACTTC. Translating it yields CASSLYPSGQETQYF. Combining the CDR3 with reference TRBV7-9 and TRBJ2-5 gives the whole variable domain DTGVSQNPRHKITKRGQNVTFRCDPISEHNRLYWYRQTLGQGPEFLTYFQNEAQLEKSRLLSDRFSAERPKGSFSTLEIQRTEQGDSAMYLCASSLYPSGQETQYFGPGTRLLVL.

The rearrangement uses TRBV7-8 and TRBJ2-5; the D is unclear. Germline CDR1 and CDR2: SGHVS and FQNEAQ. This CDR3 contains 14 residues. V lost 5 bases and J lost 1, with 11 bases in between. CDR3 DNA sequence: TGTGCCAGCAGCCCAGCTAGAGGCCAAGAGACCCAGTACTTC. It specifies CASSPARGQETQYF.

The chain uses TRBV18 and TRBJ1-5; tentatively, D is TRBD1 (6 bases). CDR1 and CDR2 (germline): KGHSH, LQKENI. Trimming stripped 6 bases from V and 2 bases from J, with 17 bases between. This CDR3 region has 16 residues. The CDR3 loop is CASSKDRTAGNQPQHF. The CDR3, as DNA: TGTGCCAGCTCTAAAGACAGGACGGCTGGCAATCAGCCCCAGCATTTT.

V is TRBV9 and J is TRBJ2-3; tentatively, D is TRBD2 (5 bases). V was shortened by 4 bases and J by 1 base, with 13 bases between the two germline ends. CDR1 is SGDLS and CDR2 is YYNGEE in the germline V gene. The CDR3 runs to 15 residues. This CDR3 is CASSSGGYRTDTQYF. The CDR3 coding sequence is TGTGCCAGCAGCTCCGGAGGCTACCGCACAGATACGCAGTATTTT.

This chain connects TRBV7-3 to TRBJ2-5; TRBD2 matches at 10 bases. J was trimmed by 4 bases and V by 5 bases; bases with no gene match: 7. The CDR3 extends over 15 amino acids. CDR1 is SGHTA, CDR2 FQGTGA, per germline. The CDR3 reads CASSPGASGRETQYF. The DNA for the CDR3 is TGTGCCAGCAGCCCTGGTGCTAGCGGGAGAGAGACCCAGTACTTC.

This clone was seen a handful of times. The chain employs TRBV27 and TRBJ2-1; possible D gene TRBD1, 5 bases. CDR1 is MNHEY, CDR2 SMNVEV, per germline (reference sequence). This CDR3 is built from 14 residues. The V gene lost 5 bases and the J gene lost 8 bases, with 16 bases spanning the gap. The CDR3 loop reads CASSRQWFRDEQFF. The CDR3 DNA reads as TGTGCCAGCAGTAGACAGTGGTTCCGGGATGAGCAGTTCTTC.

The chain combines TRBV5-1 with TRBJ2-1; no clear D. Germline V gene sequence: CDR1 SGHRS, CDR2 YFSETQ. The CDR3 extends over 15 amino acids. V was pared by 3 bases and J by 0 bases, with 10 bases between. CDR3 protein: CASSSARSSYNEQFF. DNA for the CDR3: TGCGCCAGCAGCTCAGCACGGAGCTCCTACAATGAGCAGTTCTTC.

The chain has TRBV7-9 and TRBJ1-4; tentatively, D is TRBD1 (5 bases). Germline lookup yields CDR1 SEHNR and CDR2 FQNEAQ (reference sequence). Trimming removed 5 bases at V and 5 bases at J, with 12 bases between. The CDR3 has 14 amino acids. In nucleotides, the CDR3 is TGTGCCAGCAGCCAGGACCGGGGGAATGAAAAACTGTTTTTT. Its translation is CASSQDRGNEKLFF.

This chain uses TRBV25-1 with TRBJ2-7, with TRBD1 identical over 7 bases. The CDR3 runs 16 residues. V lost 1 base to trimming and J lost 2 bases; unmatched junction nucleotides: 8. The germline V gene has CDR1 MGHDK and CDR2 SYGVNS. The CDR3 DNA reads as TGTGCCAGCAGTGAATGGGAGACGGGACAGACCTACGAGCAGTACTTC. Translation gives CASSEWETGQTYEQYF.

V is TRBV11-2 and J is TRBJ2-3; D may be TRBD2 (6 bases). Looked up from germline, CDR1 is SGHAT and CDR2 is FQNNGV. V lost 0 bases, J lost 2 bases, and 9 bases lay in between. The CDR3 consists of 15 residues. CDR3 nucleotide sequence: TGTGCCAGCAGCTTAGAAGGCGGGACCACAGATACGCAGTATTTT. Protein sequence: CASSLEGGTTDTQYF. The whole variable domain, remainder taken from reference TRBV11-2 and TRBJ2-3, is EAGVAQSPRYKIIEKRQSVAFWCNPISGHATLYWYQQILGQGPKLLIQFQNNGVVDDSQLPKDRFSAERLKGVDSTLKIQPAKLEDSAVYLCASSLEGGTTDTQYFGPGTRLTVL.